This entry lists 27 T cell receptor beta chains sequenced from one sample in a study of blood T cell repertoires in COVID-19. Profiled with immunoSEQ multiplex PCR; TCRdb holds only in-frame clones, not every one. This sample carries approximately 200,000 clones, approximately 87% of them seen once, and the ten largest clones take about 2.2%. Input material: peripheral blood. The receptor set was obtained from a woman in her forties or fifties with acute or convalescent COVID-19.

The chain employs TRBV6-5 and TRBJ1-1; TRBD1 is a possible D gene (6 bases). The CDR3 is made up of 14 amino acids. The V end was cut by 5 bases, the J end by 1 base, with 11 bases between. The germline V gene has CDR1 MNHEY and CDR2 SVGAGI. CDR3 sequence: CASSRQVQNTEAFF. The CDR3 region has the DNA TGTGCCAGCAGTCGACAGGTCCAGAACACTGAAGCTTTCTTT.

This chain connects TRBV19 to TRBJ2-1; 9 bases are shared with TRBD2. CDR3 length equals 17 residues. V was clipped by 1 base and J by 6 bases; unmatched bases: 10. Germline V gene lookup returns CDR1 LNHDA and CDR2 SQIVND (reference sequence). In DNA, the CDR3 is TGTGCCAGTAGTATAGTGGTTAGCGGGAGTGGCTCCAATGAGCAGTTCTTC. The encoded protein is CASSIVVSGSGSNEQFF.

The V call is TRBV19, the J call TRBJ2-7; D gene uncertain. The germline V gene encodes CDR1 LNHDA and CDR2 SQIVND (reference sequence). The CDR3 length is 14 residues. The germline V and J ends were trimmed by 1 base and 7 bases, with 14 bases remaining between them. The CDR3 bases are TGTGCCAGTAGTATAGCAGGTAACCCGTGGGAGCAGTACTTC. Amino acid sequence: CASSIAGNPWEQYF. Variable domain in full (rest from reference TRBV19 and TRBJ2-7): DGGITQSPKYLFRKEGQNVTLSCEQNLNHDAMYWYRQDPGQGLRLIYYSQIVNDFQKGDIAEGYSVSREKKESFPLTVTSAQKNPTAFYLCASSIAGNPWEQYFGPGTRLTVT.

V and J are TRBV30 and TRBJ1-5; D uncertain. The ends were cut back, 3 bases at V and 4 bases at J, with 10 bases in the middle. This CDR3 contains 13 residues. Germline values: CDR1 GTSNPN, CDR2 SVGIG (reference sequence). For the CDR3, the DNA is TGTGCCTGGAGGCGGACTCCTAATCAGCCCCAGCATTTT. Protein product: CAWRRTPNQPQHF.

The chain employs TRBV9 and TRBJ2-7, with 10 bases lining up with TRBD2. The length of the CDR3 is 15 residues. In germline, CDR1 is SGDLS, CDR2 YYNGEE. The ends lost 4 bases at V and 1 base at J; junction bases unmatched: 5. CDR3 loop: CASSPSGGDSYEQYF. The CDR3 bases are TGTGCCAGCAGCCCTAGCGGGGGCGATTCCTACGAGCAGTACTTC.

CDR3: CASSLEEHETQYF. In DNA form, the CDR3 reads TGTGCCAGCAGCTTGGAGGAGCACGAGACCCAGTACTTC. V gene TRBV5-4 combines with J gene TRBJ2-5; D remains unclear. The CDR3 is 13 residues long. V gave up 0 bases and J gave up 5 bases, with 8 bases separating them. The germline CDR1 and CDR2 sequences are SGHNT and YYREEE (reference sequence).

V gene TRBV7-2 combines with J gene TRBJ2-1, with unresolved D. V lost 7 bases to trimming and J lost 1 base, with 14 bases between them. CDR1 SGHTA and CDR2 FQGNSA come from the germline V gene. The CDR3 loop spans 15 amino acids. CDR3 sequence reads: CASTRHSSSYNEQFF. Here the CDR3 DNA reads TGTGCCAGCACCCGTCACTCCTCATCCTACAATGAGCAGTTCTTC. The complete variable domain, with remaining parts taken from reference TRBV7-2 and TRBJ2-1, reads GAGVSQSPSNKVTEKGKDVELRCDPISGHTALYWYRQSLGQGLEFLIYFQGNSAPDKSGLPSDRFSAERTGGSVSTLTIQRTQQEDSAVYLCASTRHSSSYNEQFFGPGTRLTVL.

This chain links TRBV6-5 with TRBJ2-5, with a possible D match to TRBD2 (5 bases). V was trimmed by 6 bases and J by 5 bases, leaving 19 bases between them. The CDR3 has 15 amino acids. Germline-derived CDR1 and CDR2 are MNHEY and SVGAGI. CDR3 amino acids: CASSRLKEVWETQYF. The CDR3 DNA reads TGTGCCAGCAGCCGATTGAAGGAGGTGTGGGAGACCCAGTACTTC.

The gene calls are TRBV11-2 and TRBJ2-3; 7 nucleotides agree with TRBD1. This CDR3 contains 15 residues. Germline V lookup: CDR1 SGHAT, CDR2 FQNNGV. The V segment lost 4 bases and the J segment 4 bases; nucleotides outside the gene matches: 8. The CDR3 region has the DNA TGTGCCAGCAGCTCGAGGACAACAGGGGCAGATACGCAGTATTTT. Protein sequence: CASSSRTTGADTQYF. Looking up the rest from reference TRBV11-2 and TRBJ2-3 gives the full variable domain: EAGVAQSPRYKIIEKRQSVAFWCNPISGHATLYWYQQILGQGPKLLIQFQNNGVVDDSQLPKDRFSAERLKGVDSTLKIQPAKLEDSAVYLCASSSRTTGADTQYFGPGTRLTVL.

For this clone: One end of the junction varies from germline; a read error may be responsible. Other DNA sequences in this sample translate to the same CDR3. The rearrangement uses TRBV29-1 and TRBJ1-1; D uncertain. CDR3 length: 11 residues. In germline, CDR1 is SQVTM, CDR2 ANQGSEA. The CDR3 protein is CSVEGNTEAFF. CDR3 nucleotide sequence: TGCAGCGTCGAGGGTAACACAGAAGCTTTCTTT. Filled out from reference TRBV29-1 and TRBJ1-1, the complete variable domain reads SAVISQKPSRDICQRGTSLTIQCQVDSQVTMMFWYRQQPGQSLTLIATANQGSEATYESGFVIDKFPISRPNLTFSTLTVSNMSPEDSSIYLCSVEGNTEAFFGQGTRLTVV.

V is TRBV12-5 and J is TRBJ2-7, with D tentatively TRBD2 (6 bases). Germline loops: CDR1 LGHNT, CDR2 FRNRAP. V was shortened by 9 bases and J by 3 bases, with 24 bases between the two germline ends. The CDR3 runs to 16 residues. The CDR3 DNA follows: TGTGCTAGCCTTGTCGGCGGGGTATCAGGTTTCTACGAGCAGTACTTC. This gives the protein CASLVGGVSGFYEQYF.

As regards this clone: Compared with germline, one end of the junction differs, possibly owing to a read error. The CDR3 region is CASSPDRAAEAFF. In nucleotides, the CDR3 is TGTGCCAGCAGCCCGGACAGGGCCGCTGAGGCTTTCTTT. V is TRBV11-3 and J is TRBJ1-1, with 8 bases aligning to TRBD1. Germline values: CDR1 SGHNT, CDR2 YENEEA. The CDR3 contains 13 residues.

The V and J genes are TRBV25-1 and TRBJ1-1; D not certain. The CDR3 is 14 residues long. The germline gives CDR1 MGHDK, CDR2 SYGVNS. Trimming took off 5 bases at V and 0 bases at J, with 10 bases between the two ends. CDR3 amino acids: CASSPQIMNTEAFF. CDR3 nucleotide sequence: TGTGCCAGCAGTCCACAGATAATGAACACTGAAGCTTTCTTT.

This chain uses TRBV6-5 with TRBJ2-7; 8 nucleotides line up with TRBD1. Germline V gene sequence: CDR1 MNHEY, CDR2 SVGAGI. The CDR3 is 14 residues long. Trimming took 6 bases from V and 3 from J; bases not matched to a gene: 7. The CDR3 sequence is CASRDTGGVYEQYF. The CDR3, as DNA: TGTGCCAGCAGAGATACAGGGGGTGTCTACGAGCAGTACTTC.

This chain links TRBV10-3 with TRBJ1-4, with D possibly TRBD1 on 6 matching bases. Germline V gene lookup returns CDR1 ENHRY and CDR2 SYGVKD. Trimming left V 3 bases short and J 0 bases short, with 8 bases between. This CDR3 contains 15 residues. Here the CDR3 DNA reads TGTGCCATCAGTGAAACAGGGTCAACTAATGAAAAACTGTTTTTT. Its protein is CAISETGSTNEKLFF.

V gene TRBV27 combines with J gene TRBJ1-1, with D unclear. This CDR3 region has 13 residues. Per the germline V gene, CDR1 is MNHEY and CDR2 is SMNVEV (reference sequence). The germline V and J ends were trimmed by 6 bases and 0 bases, with 8 bases remaining between them. DNA of the CDR3: TGTGCCAGCAGCCAACAGATGAACACTGAAGCTTTCTTT. It yields the protein CASSQQMNTEAFF.

This clone has more than one count but fewer than ten. The rearrangement joins TRBV4-3 to TRBJ2-1; 8 bases fit TRBD2. This CDR3 has 16 residues. Unmatched junction bases numbered 14, after V lost 0 bases and J lost 13 bases. CDR1 is LGHNA and CDR2 is YSLEER in the germline V gene. CDR3 protein: CASSQDRGDLAGLQFF. The CDR3, as DNA: TGCGCCAGCAGCCAAGATAGGGGAGATCTAGCGGGCCTACAGTTCTTC.

This clone showed up many times. The chain couples TRBV27 to TRBJ1-2, with D perhaps TRBD1 (6 bases). Germline-derived CDR1 and CDR2 are MNHEY and SMNVEV (reference sequence). This CDR3 is built from 15 residues. With 5 bases removed from V and 2 bases from J, the gap between germline ends came to 15 bases. The CDR3 nucleotides read TGTGCCAGCAGTCCTGTCACAGGGAACAACTATGGCTACACCTTC. As protein: CASSPVTGNNYGYTF.

The chain combines TRBV5-4 with TRBJ2-1; possibly TRBD1 for D (7 bases). Germline V CDR1 and CDR2: SGHNT, YYREEE (reference sequence). This CDR3 spans 11 amino acids. Trimming took 4 bases from V and 10 from J, leaving 9 bases between them. CDR3 amino acids: CASSPGGEQFF. CDR3 sequence (DNA): TGTGCCAGCAGCCCAGGGGGGGAGCAGTTCTTC.

J is TRBJ1-1 and V is TRBV12-3 or TRBV12-4, with D possibly being TRBD1 (5 bases). CDR3 length: 13 residues. V lost 6 bases to trimming and J lost 1 base, with 9 bases between them. The CDR3 protein is CASSAGWNTEAFF. The CDR3 coding sequence is TGTGCCAGCAGCGCAGGGTGGAACACTGAAGCTTTCTTT.

This rearrangement joins TRBV11-2 to TRBJ1-1, with unresolved D. V was cut by 0 bases and J by 8 bases, with 13 bases left in between. Germline values: CDR1 SGHAT, CDR2 FQNNGV. The length of the CDR3 is 14 residues. As DNA, the CDR3 is TGTGCCAGCAGCTTAGATTGGCCCATCGAAGAAGCTTTCTTT. Translating it yields CASSLDWPIEEAFF.

This clone was picked up one time. This sequence joins TRBV5-1 and TRBJ1-3; 9 nucleotides match TRBD1. Germline CDR1 is SGHRS and CDR2 is YFSETQ. This CDR3 has 15 amino acids. V lost 4 bases to trimming and J lost 2 bases; unmatched junction nucleotides: 4. CDR3 residues: CASSPGTGTGNTIYF. CDR3 DNA: TGCGCCAGCAGCCCGGGGACAGGGACTGGAAACACCATATATTTT.

The gene calls are TRBV5-4 and TRBJ2-7; TRBD2 is a possible D gene (7 bases). Trimming stripped 4 bases from V and 3 bases from J, with 17 bases between. The CDR3 spans 15 residues. Germline V gene data show CDR1 as SGHNT and CDR2 as YYREEE (reference sequence). The CDR3 region has the DNA TGTGCCAGCAGCCCCCAATGGGGGGGCGTCTACGAGCAGTACTTC. This encodes CASSPQWGGVYEQYF.

This clone showed up just once. The genes are TRBV27 and TRBJ1-5, with D unclear. Germline CDR1 MNHEY, CDR2 SMNVEV (reference sequence). The CDR3 runs to 14 residues. V dropped 4 bases and J dropped 4 bases, with 11 bases sitting between them. The CDR3 protein is CASSSGLSNQPQHF. CDR3 in DNA: TGTGCCAGCAGTTCCGGACTCAGTAATCAGCCCCAGCATTTT.

The chain couples TRBV5-5 to TRBJ2-7; 11 nucleotides align to TRBD1. The CDR3 contains 14 residues. Germline lookup yields CDR1 SGHKS and CDR2 YYEKEE (reference sequence). The junction had 5 bases not matched to a gene; V was cut back by 2 bases and J by 7 bases. The CDR3 DNA reads as TGTGCCAGCAGCTTCGGACAGGGGGCACGTGAGCAGTACTTC. It specifies CASSFGQGAREQYF.

This clone came up once. Compared with germline, one end of the junction differs, possibly owing to a read error. The chain recombines TRBV5-6 with TRBJ1-4; maybe TRBD1 (5 bases). Germline values: CDR1 SGHDT, CDR2 YYEEEE. The CDR3 spans 14 residues. CDR3 loop: CASSYTGTKEKLFF. The CDR3 nucleotides read TGTGCCAGCAGCTATACCGGGACTAAGGAAAAACTGTTTTTT.

This clone showed up just once. DNA for the CDR3: TGTGCCAGTAGTACCGACCTAGCGGGAGGGAGAGAGACCCAGTACTTC. It specifies CASSTDLAGGRETQYF. This rearrangement joins TRBV19 to TRBJ2-5; TRBD2 agrees at 12 bases. Germline trimming cut 4 bases from V and 4 bases from J; bases unmatched to any gene: 7. CDR1 is LNHDA and CDR2 is SQIVND in the germline V gene (reference sequence). The CDR3 loop spans 16 amino acids. Variable domain in full (rest from reference TRBV19 and TRBJ2-5): DGGITQSPKYLFRKEGQNVTLSCEQNLNHDAMYWYRQDPGQGLRLIYYSQIVNDFQKGDIAEGYSVSREKKESFPLTVTSAQKNPTAFYLCASSTDLAGGRETQYFGPGTRLLVL.